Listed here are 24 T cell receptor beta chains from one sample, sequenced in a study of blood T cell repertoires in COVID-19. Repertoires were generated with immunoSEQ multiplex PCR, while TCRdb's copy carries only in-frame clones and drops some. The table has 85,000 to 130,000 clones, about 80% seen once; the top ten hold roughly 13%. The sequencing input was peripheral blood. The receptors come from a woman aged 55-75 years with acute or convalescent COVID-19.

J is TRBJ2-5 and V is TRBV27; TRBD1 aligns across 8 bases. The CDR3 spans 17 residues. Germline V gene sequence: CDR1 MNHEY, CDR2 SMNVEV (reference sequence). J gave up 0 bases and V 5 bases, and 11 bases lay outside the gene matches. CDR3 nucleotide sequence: TGTGCCAGCAGTCCGAACTTTTGGGACAGGTACCAAGAGACCCAGTACTTC. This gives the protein CASSPNFWDRYQETQYF.

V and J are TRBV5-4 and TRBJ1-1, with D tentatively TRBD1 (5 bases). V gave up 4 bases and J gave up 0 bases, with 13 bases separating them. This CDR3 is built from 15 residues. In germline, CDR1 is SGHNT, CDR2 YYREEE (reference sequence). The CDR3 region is CASSPGGGVNTEAFF. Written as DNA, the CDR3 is TGTGCCAGCAGCCCGGGTGGGGGGGTGAACACTGAAGCTTTCTTT. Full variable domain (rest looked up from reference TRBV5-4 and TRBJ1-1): ETGVTQSPTHLIKTRGQQVTLRCSSQSGHNTVSWYQQALGQGPQFIFQYYREEENGRGNFPPRFSGLQFPNYSSELNVNALELDDSALYLCASSPGGGVNTEAFFGQGTRLTVV.

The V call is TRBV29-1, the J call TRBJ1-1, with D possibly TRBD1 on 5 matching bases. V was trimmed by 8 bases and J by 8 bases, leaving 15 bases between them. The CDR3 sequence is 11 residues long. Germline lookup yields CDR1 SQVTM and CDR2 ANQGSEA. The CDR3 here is CSCLYRGEAFF. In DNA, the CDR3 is TGCAGCTGTTTGTACCGGGGGGAAGCTTTCTTT.

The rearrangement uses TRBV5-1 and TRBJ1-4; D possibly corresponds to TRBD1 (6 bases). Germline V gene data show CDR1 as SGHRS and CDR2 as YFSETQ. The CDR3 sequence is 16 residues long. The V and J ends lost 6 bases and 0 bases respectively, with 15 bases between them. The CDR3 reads CASKTGFQATNEKLFF. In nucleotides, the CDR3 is TGCGCCAGCAAAACAGGGTTCCAAGCAACTAATGAAAAACTGTTTTTT.

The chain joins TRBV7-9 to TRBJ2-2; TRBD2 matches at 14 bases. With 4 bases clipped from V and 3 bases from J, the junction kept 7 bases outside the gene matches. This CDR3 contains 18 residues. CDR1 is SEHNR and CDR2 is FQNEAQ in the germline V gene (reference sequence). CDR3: CASSSGLAGDWDTGELFF. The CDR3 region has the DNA TGTGCCAGCAGCTCGGGACTAGCGGGGGATTGGGACACCGGGGAGCTGTTTTTT.

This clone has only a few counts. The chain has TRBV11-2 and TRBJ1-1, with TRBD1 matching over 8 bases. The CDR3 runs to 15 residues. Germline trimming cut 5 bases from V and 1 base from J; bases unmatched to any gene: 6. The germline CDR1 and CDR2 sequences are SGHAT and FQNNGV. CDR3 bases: TGTGCCAGCAGCCGGACAGGGTCAGGGAACACTGAAGCTTTCTTT. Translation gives CASSRTGSGNTEAFF.

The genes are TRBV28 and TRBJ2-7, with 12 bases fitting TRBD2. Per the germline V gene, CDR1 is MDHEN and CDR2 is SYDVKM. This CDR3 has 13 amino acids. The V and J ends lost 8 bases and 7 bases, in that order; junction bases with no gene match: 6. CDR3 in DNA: TGTGCCAGCGTGACTAGCGGGGGTTATGAGCAGTACTTC. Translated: CASVTSGGYEQYF.

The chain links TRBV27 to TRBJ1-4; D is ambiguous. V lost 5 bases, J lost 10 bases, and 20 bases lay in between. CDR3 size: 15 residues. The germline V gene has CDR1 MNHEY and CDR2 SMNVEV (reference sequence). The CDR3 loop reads CASSPWGNRSGKLFF. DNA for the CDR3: TGTGCCAGCAGTCCCTGGGGAAATAGGAGCGGAAAACTGTTTTTT.

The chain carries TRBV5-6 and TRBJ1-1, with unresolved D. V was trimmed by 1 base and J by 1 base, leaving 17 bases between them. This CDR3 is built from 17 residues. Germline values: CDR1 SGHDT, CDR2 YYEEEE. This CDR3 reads CASSLLIGKSGNTEAFF. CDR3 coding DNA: TGTGCCAGCAGCTTGTTAATCGGGAAATCGGGGAACACTGAAGCTTTCTTT.

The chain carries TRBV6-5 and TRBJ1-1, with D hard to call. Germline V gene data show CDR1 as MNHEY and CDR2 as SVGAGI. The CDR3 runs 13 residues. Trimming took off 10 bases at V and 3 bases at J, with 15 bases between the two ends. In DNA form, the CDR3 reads TGTGCCACACGTCGGGATTTGTACACTGAAGCTTTCTTT. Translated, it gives CATRRDLYTEAFF.

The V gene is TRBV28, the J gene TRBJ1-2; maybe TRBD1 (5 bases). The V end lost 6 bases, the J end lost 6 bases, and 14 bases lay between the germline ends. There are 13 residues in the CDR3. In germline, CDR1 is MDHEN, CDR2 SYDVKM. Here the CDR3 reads CASSTAGRNGYTF. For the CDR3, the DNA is TGTGCCAGCAGCACCGCAGGGAGGAATGGCTACACCTTC.

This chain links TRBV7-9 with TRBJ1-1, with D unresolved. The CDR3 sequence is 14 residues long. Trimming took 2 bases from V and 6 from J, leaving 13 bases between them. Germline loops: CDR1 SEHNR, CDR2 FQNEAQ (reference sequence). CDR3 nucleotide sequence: TGTGCCAGCAGCTTACTTTCGGGGTCCGCTGAAGCTTTCTTT. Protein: CASSLLSGSAEAFF.

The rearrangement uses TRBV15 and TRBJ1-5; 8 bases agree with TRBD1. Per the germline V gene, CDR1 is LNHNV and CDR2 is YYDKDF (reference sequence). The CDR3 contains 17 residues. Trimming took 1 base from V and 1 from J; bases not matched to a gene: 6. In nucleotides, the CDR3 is TGTGCCACCAGCAGAGCTTTCAGGGGGCGAAGCAATCAGCCCCAGCATTTT. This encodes CATSRAFRGRSNQPQHF.

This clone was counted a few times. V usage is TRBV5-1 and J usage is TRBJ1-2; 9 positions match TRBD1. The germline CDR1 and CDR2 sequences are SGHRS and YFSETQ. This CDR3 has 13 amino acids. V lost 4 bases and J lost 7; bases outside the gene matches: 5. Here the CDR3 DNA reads TGCGCCAGCAGCGTGGGACAGGGCTCTGGCTACACCTTC. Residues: CASSVGQGSGYTF.

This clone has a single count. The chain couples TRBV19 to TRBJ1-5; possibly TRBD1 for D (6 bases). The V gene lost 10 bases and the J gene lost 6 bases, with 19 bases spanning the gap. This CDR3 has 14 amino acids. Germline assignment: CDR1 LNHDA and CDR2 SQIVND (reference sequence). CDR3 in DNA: TGTGCCACTATGGAAGGGGGTTTTCGTCAGCCCCAGCATTTT. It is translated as CATMEGGFRQPQHF.

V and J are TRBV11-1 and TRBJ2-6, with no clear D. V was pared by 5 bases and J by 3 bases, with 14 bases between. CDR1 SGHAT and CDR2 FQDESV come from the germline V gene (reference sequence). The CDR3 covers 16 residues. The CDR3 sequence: CASSPQELHGANVLTF. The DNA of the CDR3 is TGTGCCAGCAGCCCTCAGGAACTCCATGGGGCCAACGTCCTGACTTTC.

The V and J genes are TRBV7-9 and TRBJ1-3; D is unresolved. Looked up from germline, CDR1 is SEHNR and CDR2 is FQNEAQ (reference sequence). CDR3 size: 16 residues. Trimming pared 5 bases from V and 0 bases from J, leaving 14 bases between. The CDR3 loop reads CASSPPGAASGNTIYF. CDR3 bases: TGTGCCAGCAGCCCCCCAGGCGCAGCCTCTGGAAACACCATATATTTT.

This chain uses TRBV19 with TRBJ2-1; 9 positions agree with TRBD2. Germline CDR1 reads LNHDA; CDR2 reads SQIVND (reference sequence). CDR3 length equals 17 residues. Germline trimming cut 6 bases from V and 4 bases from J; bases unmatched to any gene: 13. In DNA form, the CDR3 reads TGTGCCAGTAGCCAACAAGGCGGGAGGGTTCTATACAATGAGCAGTTCTTC. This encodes CASSQQGGRVLYNEQFF.

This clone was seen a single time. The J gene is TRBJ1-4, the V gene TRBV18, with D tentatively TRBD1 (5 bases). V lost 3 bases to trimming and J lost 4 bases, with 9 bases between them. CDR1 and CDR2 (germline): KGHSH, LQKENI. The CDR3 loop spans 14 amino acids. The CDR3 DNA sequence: TGTGCCAGCTCACCGGGAGGGGTTAATGAAAAACTGTTTTTT. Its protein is CASSPGGVNEKLFF.

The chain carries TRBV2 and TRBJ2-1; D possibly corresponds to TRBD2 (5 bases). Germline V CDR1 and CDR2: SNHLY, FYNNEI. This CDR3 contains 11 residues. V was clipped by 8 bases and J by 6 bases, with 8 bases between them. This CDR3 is CASLRVNEQFF. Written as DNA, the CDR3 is TGTGCCAGCCTGAGGGTCAATGAGCAGTTCTTC.

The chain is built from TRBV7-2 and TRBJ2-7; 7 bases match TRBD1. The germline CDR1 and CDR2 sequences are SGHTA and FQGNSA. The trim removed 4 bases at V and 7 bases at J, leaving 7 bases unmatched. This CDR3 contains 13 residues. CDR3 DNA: TGTGCCAGCAGCTCTCGACAGGGTGGGGAGCAGTACTTC. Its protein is CASSSRQGGEQYF.

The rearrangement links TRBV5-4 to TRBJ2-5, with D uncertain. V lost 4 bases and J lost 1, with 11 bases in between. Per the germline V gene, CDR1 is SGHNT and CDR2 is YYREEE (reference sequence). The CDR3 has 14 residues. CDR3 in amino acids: CASSLDLAQETQYF. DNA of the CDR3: TGTGCCAGCAGCCTTGATCTGGCCCAAGAGACCCAGTACTTC.

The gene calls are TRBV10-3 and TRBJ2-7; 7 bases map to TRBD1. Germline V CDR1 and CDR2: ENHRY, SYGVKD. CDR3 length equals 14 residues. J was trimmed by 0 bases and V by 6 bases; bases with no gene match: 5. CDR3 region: CAIRGTASSYEQYF. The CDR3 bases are TGTGCCATCAGAGGGACAGCCTCCTCCTACGAGCAGTACTTC.

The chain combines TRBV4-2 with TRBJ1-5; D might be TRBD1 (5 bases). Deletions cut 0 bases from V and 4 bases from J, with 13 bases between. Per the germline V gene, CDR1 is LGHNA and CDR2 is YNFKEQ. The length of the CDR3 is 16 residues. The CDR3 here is CASSQDSYPGNQPQHF. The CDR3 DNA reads TGTGCCAGCAGCCAAGACTCCTACCCAGGGAATCAGCCCCAGCATTTT.